This T cell receptor (beta chain) originates from a study of T-cell memory formation after mild COVID-19. About the research overall: For the most part, TCR clusters were specific to one donor.

Details on this clonotype: The antigen remains unidentified.

Trimming shortened V by 2 bases and J by 10 bases, and 12 bases separated the two germline ends. The CDR3 runs to 12 residues. In germline, CDR1 is SGHRS, CDR2 YFSETQ. Findings and limits, study-wide: Among CD4+ contracting clones, most were CM and EM, and CD8+ ones EMRA.

TCRdb ran MiXCR on the 5' RACE reads and lists one entry per CDR3 protein. The sample includes about 260,000 distinct CDR3 sequences, 16% seen only once; the top ten take roughly 21%. The origin of this receptor is a man aged 18 to 29 who had mild COVID-19 (a few samples of this study predate the infection). Cell type and time point are not known. The specimen was PBMCs or a T cell subset sorted from them (not recorded which). This chain uses TRBV5-1 with TRBJ2-5, with D perhaps TRBD2 (5 bases). Written as DNA, the CDR3 is TGCGCCAGCAGCTTAGGAAGTCGGGGCCAGTACTTC. It specifies CASSLGSRGQYF.